A single sample is the source of the 30 T cell receptor beta chains below, sequenced in a study of Graves' ophthalmopathy and Graves' hyperthyroidism. RNA served as the template for amplifying TCR beta CDR3 regions. Second-round multiplex PCR came after a first-round RT-PCR that employed HTBI primers. TCRdb called the multiplex PCR reads again in MiXCR, with one record for every CDR3 protein. This sample carries fewer than 350,000 distinct CDR3 sequences, roughly 16% of them seen once, and the ten largest clones take 9% to 15%. The sample taken for sequencing was peripheral blood. These receptors all come from an adult man with Graves' ophthalmopathy.

This clonotype was detected many times. The chain is built from TRBV12-3 or TRBV12-4 and TRBJ1-2, with a possible D match to TRBD1 (5 bases). V was cut by 5 bases and J by 4 bases, with 20 bases left in between. The CDR3 runs 16 residues. In DNA form, the CDR3 reads TGTGCCAGCAGTCAAAGGGACTCCCAATGGCTCTATGGCTACACCTTC. Translating it yields CASSQRDSQWLYGYTF.

The sample holds a few counts of this clonotype. The chain combines TRBV18 with TRBJ1-3, with a tentative D call TRBD1 (5 bases). Trimming took 3 bases from V and 8 from J, leaving 17 bases between them. CDR1 and CDR2 from the germline V gene are KGHSH and LQKENI. This CDR3 is 15 amino acids long. CDR3 amino acids: CASSPQGTSRDTIYF. DNA of the CDR3: TGTGCCAGCTCACCCCAAGGGACGAGTCGAGACACCATATATTTT.

This clonotype showed up many times. The rearrangement uses TRBV6-2 or TRBV6-3 and TRBJ1-2; D call uncertain. Germline CDR1 reads MNHEY; CDR2 reads SVGEGT. CDR3 length equals 20 residues. V was trimmed by 0 bases and J by 4 bases, leaving 27 bases between them. The CDR3 protein is CASSYSIGPALSANTYGYTF. The CDR3 DNA sequence: TGTGCCAGCAGTTACTCGATCGGTCCAGCTCTCTCAGCAAATACCTATGGCTACACCTTC.

This clonotype showed up many times. The rearrangement joins TRBV9 to TRBJ1-5; TRBD1 aligns across 11 bases. CDR1 and CDR2 (germline): SGDLS, YYNGEE. V shed 4 bases and J 6 bases; nucleotides not matched to a gene: 6. This CDR3 comprises 15 residues. The CDR3 loop reads CASSTGQGGFQPQHF. The CDR3 bases are TGTGCCAGCAGCACGGGACAGGGGGGTTTTCAGCCCCAGCATTTT. The whole variable domain, filled in from reference TRBV9 and TRBJ1-5, reads DSGVTQTPKHLITATGQRVTLRCSPRSGDLSVYWYQQSLDQGLQFLIQYYNGEERAKGNILERFSAQQFPDLHSELNLSSLELGDSALYFCASSTGQGGFQPQHFGDGTRLSIL.

This clonotype was observed many times. The gene calls are TRBV12-3 or TRBV12-4 and TRBJ1-5; tentatively, D is TRBD1 (6 bases). V was pared by 6 bases and J by 3 bases, with 12 bases between. The CDR3 extends over 14 amino acids. Here the CDR3 DNA reads TGTGCCAGCAGCCGAGGACAGATCAATCAGCCCCAGCATTTT. It yields the protein CASSRGQINQPQHF.

This clonotype was seen a few times. The chain combines TRBV5-1 with TRBJ2-5; 8 bases align to TRBD2. Losses at the gene ends were 5 bases for V and 4 bases for J; bases not matched to a gene: 7. CDR1 and CDR2 from the germline V gene are SGHRS and YFSETQ. This CDR3 has 14 amino acids. CDR3 in DNA: TGCGCCAGCAGACAATTTCTAGCGGGAGAGACCCAGTACTTC. This translates into CASRQFLAGETQYF.

This clonotype was seen at least ten times. V and J are TRBV3-1 and TRBJ1-5, with D uncertain. This CDR3 is built from 14 residues. V lost 0 bases, J lost 4 bases, and 7 bases lay in between. Germline CDR1 LGHDT, CDR2 YNNKEL (reference sequence). The CDR3 reads CASSQDAVNQPQHF. CDR3 in DNA: TGTGCCAGCAGCCAAGATGCAGTTAATCAGCCCCAGCATTTT.

This rearrangement joins TRBV6-1 to TRBJ1-1; the D gene is possibly TRBD1 (5 bases). The CDR3 length is 11 residues. The germline V and J ends were trimmed by 6 bases and 7 bases, with 9 bases remaining between them. Germline CDR1 and CDR2: MNHNS and SASEGT. The CDR3 region has the DNA TGTGCCAGCAGACGGGACCGTGAAGCTTTCTTT. Encoded protein: CASRRDREAFF.

In DNA form, the CDR3 reads TGTGCCAGCAGTTTATGGCAGGGCCCTCCCTACGAGCAGTACTTC. It specifies CASSLWQGPPYEQYF. The chain is built from TRBV28 and TRBJ2-7; the D gene is possibly TRBD1 (5 bases). With 0 bases removed from V and 2 bases from J, the gap between germline ends came to 11 bases. Germline CDR1 is MDHEN and CDR2 is SYDVKM. There are 15 residues in the CDR3.

Ten or more counts support this clonotype. The chain links TRBV20-1 to TRBJ2-5; TRBD2 matches 7 bases. This CDR3 is 13 amino acids long. Germline CDR1 and CDR2: DFQATT and SNEGSKA (reference sequence). V was pared by 6 bases and J by 1 base, with 5 bases of the junction left unmatched. Here the CDR3 DNA reads TGCAGTGCACCGGGACTAACCCAAGAGACCCAGTACTTC. As protein: CSAPGLTQETQYF.

This clonotype was seen at least ten times. The V gene is TRBV6-2 or TRBV6-3, the J gene TRBJ1-5, with D tentatively TRBD1 (5 bases). CDR3 size: 18 residues. Germline loops: CDR1 MNHEY, CDR2 SVGEGT. Trimming shortened V by 2 bases and J by 3 bases, and 20 bases separated the two germline ends. As DNA, the CDR3 is TGTGCCAGCAGTTACATCATTTTGAGGGGCTCAGACAATCAGCCCCAGCATTTT. Its protein product is CASSYIILRGSDNQPQHF.

This chain joins TRBV30 and TRBJ1-6, with D possibly TRBD1 on 5 matching bases. V dropped 3 bases and J dropped 3 bases, with 9 bases sitting between them. Germline V lookup: CDR1 GTSNPN, CDR2 SVGIG (reference sequence). This CDR3 is 14 amino acids long. The CDR3: CAWRTGLYNSPLHF. Written as DNA, the CDR3 is TGTGCCTGGAGGACGGGACTCTATAATTCACCCCTCCACTTT.

The table lists this clonotype with many counts. The rearrangement uses TRBV10-3 and TRBJ2-5; D gene unclear. Germline CDR1 ENHRY, CDR2 SYGVKD. V lost 0 bases, J lost 6 bases, and 5 bases lay in between. The CDR3 has 12 amino acids. The CDR3 DNA sequence: TGTGCCATCAGTGAGTCGAGGAAGACCCAGTACTTC. It codes for CAISESRKTQYF.

In its sample, this clonotype was seen many times. V usage is TRBV12-3 or TRBV12-4 and J usage is TRBJ2-7; TRBD2 might be the D (6 bases). V dropped 5 bases and J dropped 3 bases, with 11 bases sitting between them. The CDR3 covers 13 residues. The CDR3 protein is CASSTPGDYEQYF. DNA for the CDR3: TGTGCCAGCAGTACACCGGGGGACTACGAGCAGTACTTC.

This clonotype was seen a handful of times. The V and J genes are TRBV5-1 and TRBJ1-1, with D hard to call. This CDR3 has 15 amino acids. Germline assignment: CDR1 SGHRS and CDR2 YFSETQ. Trimming left V 4 bases short and J 1 base short, with 14 bases between. The CDR3, as DNA: TGCGCCAGCAGCATTGGGGTGTTGGGGAACACTGAAGCTTTCTTT. Translation gives CASSIGVLGNTEAFF.

The chain combines TRBV7-8 with TRBJ2-6; no definite D call. V was trimmed by 5 bases and J by 4 bases, leaving 15 bases between them. CDR1 SGHVS and CDR2 FQNEAQ come from the germline V gene. This CDR3 has 16 amino acids. The CDR3 nucleotides read TGTGCCAGCAGCCCATTGCGGCCTTCCGGGGCCAACGTCCTGACTTTC. Amino acid sequence: CASSPLRPSGANVLTF.

As regards this clonotype: A much larger clonotype is one base distant, so this may be a read error. The chain is built from TRBV10-3 and TRBJ1-2; maybe TRBD1 (5 bases). There are 15 residues in the CDR3. The germline gives CDR1 ENHRY, CDR2 SYGVKD. CDR3 coding DNA: TGTGTCATCAGTGAGCGGATTGAGGGGTCCTATGGCTACACCTTC. Amino acids: CVISERIEGSYGYTF.

The chain employs TRBV12-3 or TRBV12-4 and TRBJ2-7; D gene ambiguous. V lost 7 bases and J lost 5, with 15 bases in between. The CDR3 covers 13 residues. The CDR3 protein is CASTSRRTNEQYF. As DNA, the CDR3 is TGTGCCAGCACCTCCCGCCGAACAAACGAGCAGTACTTC.

This clonotype was detected only once. The chain links TRBV30 to TRBJ1-1, with a tentative D call TRBD1 (6 bases). Trimming shortened V by 4 bases and J by 8 bases, and 17 bases separated the two germline ends. This CDR3 comprises 13 residues. Germline lookup yields CDR1 GTSNPN and CDR2 SVGIG (reference sequence). Written as DNA, the CDR3 is TGTGCCTGGAACCAAAGGCTCCAGGGGGAAGCTTTCTTT. Translation: CAWNQRLQGEAFF.

This clonotype was counted ten times or more. V and J are TRBV11-2 and TRBJ2-5; maybe TRBD2 (6 bases). There are 13 residues in the CDR3. V was pared by 0 bases and J by 9 bases, with 11 bases between. Germline CDR1 SGHAT, CDR2 FQNNGV. CDR3 sequence: CASSLDWGEAQYF. The CDR3, as DNA: TGTGCCAGCAGCTTAGATTGGGGGGAGGCCCAGTACTTC.

There are many counts of this clonotype. This rearrangement joins TRBV30 to TRBJ1-1; perhaps TRBD1 as D (6 bases). The length of the CDR3 is 13 residues. CDR1 is GTSNPN and CDR2 is SVGIG in the germline V gene (reference sequence). Trimming pared 3 bases from V and 3 bases from J, leaving 11 bases between. This chain's CDR3 is CAWRSRGDTEAFF. CDR3 in DNA: TGTGCCTGGAGATCCAGGGGTGACACTGAAGCTTTCTTT.

This clonotype was found many times. This chain uses TRBV6-5 with TRBJ2-7; TRBD1 or TRBD2 may be the D gene (6 bases each). This CDR3 region has 15 residues. V was trimmed by 8 bases and J by 3 bases, leaving 20 bases between them. Germline CDR1 MNHEY, CDR2 SVGAGI. CDR3 DNA: TGTGCCAGCGGGGGGCGGATAAACGTCGGCTACGAGCAGTACTTC. Its protein product is CASGGRINVGYEQYF.

This clonotype was recorded at least ten times. This rearrangement joins TRBV18 to TRBJ2-2; maybe TRBD2 (5 bases). CDR3 length: 15 residues. Germline CDR1 KGHSH, CDR2 LQKENI. The germline V and J ends were trimmed by 7 bases and 7 bases, with 19 bases remaining between them. The CDR3 spells CASFTLRGPDGELFF. CDR3 DNA sequence: TGTGCCAGCTTCACCCTGAGAGGGCCGGACGGGGAGCTGTTTTTT.

The chain recombines TRBV7-2 with TRBJ2-7; D not certain. V was pared by 3 bases and J by 4 bases, with 7 bases between. Germline lookup yields CDR1 SGHTA and CDR2 FQGNSA. The CDR3 contains 12 residues. In DNA, the CDR3 is TGTGCCAGCAGCTTTGATGGATACGAGCAGTACTTC. It yields the protein CASSFDGYEQYF. Full variable domain (rest looked up from reference TRBV7-2 and TRBJ2-7): GAGVSQSPSNKVTEKGKDVELRCDPISGHTALYWYRQSLGQGLEFLIYFQGNSAPDKSGLPSDRFSAERTGGSVSTLTIQRTQQEDSAVYLCASSFDGYEQYFGPGTRLTVT.

At least ten counts were recorded for this clonotype. V gene TRBV6-1 combines with J gene TRBJ1-1, with 7 bases lining up with TRBD1. Germline values: CDR1 MNHNS, CDR2 SASEGT. The CDR3 is 13 amino acids. The junction had 4 bases not matched to a gene; V was cut back by 8 bases and J by 1 base. CDR3 DNA: TGTGCCAGCCGGACAGGAGGGAACACTGAAGCTTTCTTT. This translates into CASRTGGNTEAFF.

This clonotype was recorded at least ten times. The rearrangement joins TRBV28 to TRBJ1-1, with a tentative D call TRBD1 (5 bases). Germline CDR1 MDHEN, CDR2 SYDVKM. Trimming removed 5 bases at V and 0 bases at J, with 22 bases between. This CDR3 has 18 residues. CDR3 amino acids: CASSLIQGGGALNTEAFF. CDR3 in DNA: TGTGCCAGCAGTCTTATTCAGGGAGGAGGAGCCTTGAACACTGAAGCTTTCTTT.

In its sample, this clonotype was seen many times. A much larger clone differs by one base, so this may be a read error. The rearrangement uses TRBV2 and TRBJ1-6, with D possibly TRBD1 on 6 matching bases. V was pared by 6 bases and J by 8 bases, with 14 bases between. Germline CDR1 reads SNHLY; CDR2 reads FYNNEI. CDR3 length: 14 amino acids. The CDR3, as DNA: TGTGCCAGCAGACGGGAACAGGGTGATTCACCCCTCCACTTT. Amino acids: CASRREQGDSPLHF.

This clonotype was counted ten times or more. This chain links TRBV4-2 with TRBJ1-2; D call uncertain. Germline V gene data show CDR1 as LGHNA and CDR2 as YNFKEQ. V was shortened by 0 bases and J by 2 bases, with 10 bases between the two germline ends. The CDR3 contains 15 residues. For the CDR3, the DNA is TGTGCCAGCAGCCAAGATCGGATCCTCAACTATGGCTACACCTTC. Protein: CASSQDRILNYGYTF.

This clonotype was seen at least ten times. The chain combines TRBV20-1 with TRBJ2-7; D not resolved. The germline V gene has CDR1 DFQATT and CDR2 SNEGSKA (reference sequence). V was cut by 0 bases and J by 3 bases, with 12 bases left in between. The CDR3 contains 14 residues. The CDR3 reads CSARDLGMGYEQYF. In DNA, the CDR3 is TGCAGTGCTAGAGATCTGGGCATGGGCTACGAGCAGTACTTC.

This clonotype was seen many times. The chain combines TRBV4-1 with TRBJ1-1, with D tentatively TRBD1 (6 bases). The V and J ends lost 5 bases and 3 bases respectively, with 13 bases between them. The CDR3 contains 14 residues. The germline V gene has CDR1 MGHRA and CDR2 YSYEKL. CDR3: CASSSRGTDTEAFF. The CDR3 bases are TGCGCCAGCAGCTCCAGGGGTACGGACACTGAAGCTTTCTTT.